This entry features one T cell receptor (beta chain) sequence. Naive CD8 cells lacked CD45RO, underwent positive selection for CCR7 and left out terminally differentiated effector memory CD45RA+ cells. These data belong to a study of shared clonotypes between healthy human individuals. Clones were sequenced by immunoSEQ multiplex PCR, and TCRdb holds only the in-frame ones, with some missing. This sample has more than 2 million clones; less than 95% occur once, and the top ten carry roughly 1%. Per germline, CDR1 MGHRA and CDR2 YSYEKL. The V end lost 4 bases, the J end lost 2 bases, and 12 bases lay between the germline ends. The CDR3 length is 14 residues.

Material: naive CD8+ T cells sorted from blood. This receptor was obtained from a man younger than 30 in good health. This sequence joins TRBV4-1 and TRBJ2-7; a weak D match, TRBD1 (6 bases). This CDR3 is CASSLKTGAYEQYF. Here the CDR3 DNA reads TGCGCCAGCAGCCTTAAGACAGGCGCCTACGAGCAGTACTTC.